This passage covers 32 T cell receptor beta chains from one sample sequenced in a study of T cell responses to AZD1222 COVID-19 vaccine. The repertoire was sequenced with immunoSEQ multiplex PCR; TCRdb's copy has only in-frame clones and lacks some. Of 100,000 to 150,000 clones listed, 90% are singletons. The sequenced sample was peripheral blood, obtained on day 0 of AZD1222 vaccination. All receptors derive from an adult in good health.

The chain couples TRBV3-1 (or the pseudogene TRBV3-2) to TRBJ2-6, with 12 bases aligning to TRBD2. Trimming cost V 4 bases and J 0 bases; bases outside gene matches: 1. The V gene's germline CDR1 is LGHDT and CDR2 YNNKEL (reference sequence). The CDR3 is made up of 17 amino acids. The CDR3 nucleotides read TGTGCCAGCAGCCCGACTAGCGGGGGCTCTGGGGCCAACGTCCTGACTTTC. The encoded protein is CASSPTSGGSGANVLTF.

This chain connects TRBV20-1 to TRBJ2-7; D call uncertain. Germline V CDR1 and CDR2: DFQATT, SNEGSKA (reference sequence). V gave up 6 bases and J gave up 4 bases, with 10 bases separating them. The CDR3 covers 11 residues. CDR3 amino acids: CSAPSGYEQYF. CDR3 nucleotide sequence: TGCAGTGCCCCCAGTGGTTACGAGCAGTACTTC.

V is TRBV6-5 and J is TRBJ2-7; tentative D call: TRBD2 (5 bases). This CDR3 spans 14 amino acids. The V end lost 8 bases, the J end lost 1 base, and 15 bases lay between the germline ends. Looked up from germline, CDR1 is MNHEY and CDR2 is SVGAGI. CDR3 coding DNA: TGTGCCAGCGGCGCGGGCCCCGCTTCCTACGAGCAGTACTTC. It encodes CASGAGPASYEQYF.

This chain joins TRBV7-2 and TRBJ2-7; D might be TRBD1 or TRBD2, each matching 5 bases. V was pared by 2 bases and J by 2 bases, with 13 bases between. CDR1 is SGHTA and CDR2 is FQGNSA in the germline V gene. The CDR3 loop spans 15 amino acids. The CDR3 here is CASSLRGGAPYEQYF. The CDR3 coding sequence is TGTGCCAGCAGCTTACGGGGCGGAGCACCCTACGAGCAGTACTTC.

The chain has TRBV7-3 and TRBJ2-2; D remains unclear. The CDR3 has 14 amino acids. Germline CDR1 is SGHTA and CDR2 is FQGTGA. V lost 6 bases, J lost 7 bases, and 15 bases lay in between. The CDR3 is CASRLQIAGGELFF. The CDR3 DNA reads TGTGCCAGCAGGCTACAAATAGCAGGCGGGGAGCTGTTTTTT. Full variable domain (outside the CDR3, taken from reference TRBV7-3 and TRBJ2-2): GAGVSQTPSNKVTEKGKYVELRCDPISGHTALYWYRQSLGQGPEFLIYFQGTGAADDSGLPNDRFFAVRPEGSVSTLKIQRTERGDSAVYLCASRLQIAGGELFFGEGSRLTVL.

This clone was observed a handful of times. The J gene is TRBJ2-2, the V gene TRBV24-1; TRBD2 matches 7 bases. The V gene end was trimmed by 2 bases and the J gene end by 2 bases; junction bases not matched to a gene: 4. The germline gives CDR1 KGHDR, CDR2 SFDVKD. The CDR3 covers 16 residues. For the CDR3, the DNA is TGTGCCACCAGTGATTCACTAGCGACAAACACCGGGGAGCTGTTTTTT. This translates into CATSDSLATNTGELFF.

The rearrangement joins TRBV5-1 to TRBJ2-5; 8 nucleotides align to TRBD2. The CDR3 extends over 16 amino acids. The germline gives CDR1 SGHRS, CDR2 YFSETQ. Losses at the gene ends were 7 bases for V and 4 bases for J; bases not matched to a gene: 15. The CDR3 DNA follows: TGCGCCAGCTCGGACTCCGGGACTAGAGTTGGAGAGACCCAGTACTTC. This sequence encodes CASSDSGTRVGETQYF.

The chain couples TRBV6-5 to TRBJ1-4; D gene ambiguous. CDR1 is MNHEY, CDR2 SVGAGI, per germline. This CDR3 contains 15 residues. V was trimmed by 0 bases and J by 8 bases, leaving 13 bases between them. CDR3 DNA: TGTGCCAGCAGTTACTCGTGGTCAGAAGGGGAAAAACTGTTTTTT. This encodes CASSYSWSEGEKLFF.

V is TRBV7-8 and J is TRBJ1-3; D gene ambiguous. The CDR3 runs 14 residues. With 1 base removed from V and 1 base from J, the gap between germline ends came to 5 bases. Germline CDR1 and CDR2: SGHVS and FQNEAQ. Here the CDR3 DNA reads TGTGCCAGCAGCTTAGGAGTATCTGGAAACACCATATATTTT. This translates into CASSLGVSGNTIYF. Full variable domain (outside the CDR3, taken from reference TRBV7-8 and TRBJ1-3): GAGVSQSPRYKVAKRGQDVALRCDPISGHVSLFWYQQALGQGPEFLTYFQNEAQLDKSGLPSDRFFAERPEGSVSTLKIQRTQQEDSAVYLCASSLGVSGNTIYFGEGSWLTVV.

The chain combines TRBV5-8 with TRBJ2-1, with 7 bases aligning to TRBD2. CDR1 and CDR2 (germline): SGHTS, YDEGEE. This CDR3 comprises 17 residues. V lost 0 bases to trimming and J lost 0 bases; unmatched junction nucleotides: 6. CDR3 region: CASSLDLAASSYNEQFF. The CDR3 nucleotides read TGTGCCAGCAGCTTGGATCTAGCGGCGAGCTCCTACAATGAGCAGTTCTTC.

The rearrangement links TRBV9 to TRBJ2-2; D is uncertain. Germline loops: CDR1 SGDLS, CDR2 YYNGEE. The CDR3 has 15 amino acids. Between the trimmed V and J ends, which lost 7 bases and 0 bases, there was a span of 13 bases. CDR3 nucleotide sequence: TGTGCCAGCGGTATGAGAGCGACGAACACCGGGGAGCTGTTTTTT. Its protein product is CASGMRATNTGELFF.

V is TRBV7-9 and J is TRBJ2-3, with 7 bases fitting TRBD1. The germline CDR1 and CDR2 sequences are SEHNR and FQNEAQ (reference sequence). After removal of 5 bases from V and 2 bases from J, the junction contained 7 bases not matched to a gene. The CDR3 length is 15 residues. The CDR3 is CASSAGTDHTDTQYF. The CDR3 bases are TGTGCCAGCAGCGCAGGGACAGACCACACAGATACGCAGTATTTT. Complete variable domain (other parts from reference TRBV7-9 and TRBJ2-3): DTGVSQNPRHKITKRGQNVTFRCDPISEHNRLYWYRQTLGQGPEFLTYFQNEAQLEKSRLLSDRFSAERPKGSFSTLEIQRTEQGDSAMYLCASSAGTDHTDTQYFGPGTRLTVL.

The V gene is TRBV16, the J gene TRBJ2-2, with a weak D call TRBD1 (5 bases). The V end lost 1 base, the J end lost 2 bases, and 11 bases lay between the germline ends. The CDR3 runs to 16 residues. The germline V gene encodes CDR1 KGHSY and CDR2 FQNENV. The CDR3 spells CASSQLGQVNTGELFF. In DNA form, the CDR3 reads TGTGCCAGCAGCCAATTGGGGCAGGTTAACACCGGGGAGCTGTTTTTT.

The chain recombines TRBV5-4 with TRBJ2-1; perhaps D is TRBD1 or TRBD2 (5 bases each). In germline, CDR1 is SGHNT, CDR2 YYREEE (reference sequence). V lost 4 bases to trimming and J lost 1 base, with 12 bases between them. The CDR3 loop spans 15 amino acids. CDR3 protein: CASSPGPLSYNEQFF. The CDR3 nucleotides read TGTGCCAGCAGCCCGGGACCCTTGTCCTACAATGAGCAGTTCTTC.

The gene calls are TRBV2 and TRBJ2-2; D gene uncertain. V was clipped by 5 bases and J by 0 bases, with 7 bases between them. The CDR3 has 14 amino acids. Germline loops: CDR1 SNHLY, CDR2 FYNNEI. CDR3 in DNA: TGTGCCAGCAGTCCACTAACGAACACCGGGGAGCTGTTTTTT. This gives the protein CASSPLTNTGELFF.

The rearrangement uses TRBV5-1 and TRBJ2-7; D possibly corresponds to TRBD2 (6 bases). Germline CDR1 SGHRS, CDR2 YFSETQ. The CDR3 sequence is 14 residues long. The germline V and J ends were trimmed by 0 bases and 5 bases, with 12 bases remaining between them. CDR3 in DNA: TGCGCCAGCAGCTTGGGACTAGAGTCCCACGAGCAGTACTTC. Its protein product is CASSLGLESHEQYF.

This clone came up a few times. The chain has TRBV10-1 and TRBJ2-2; tentatively, D is TRBD2 (6 bases). The CDR3 runs to 14 residues. V lost 4 bases and J 3 bases, leaving 9 bases between the germline ends. Germline V gene data show CDR1 as WNHNN and CDR2 as SYGVQD (reference sequence). In DNA, the CDR3 is TGCGCCAGCAGTGCGGGGGTCTACACCGGGGAGCTGTTTTTT. Translated, it gives CASSAGVYTGELFF.

This chain connects TRBV20-1 to TRBJ1-1; D call uncertain. This CDR3 spans 11 amino acids. Germline values: CDR1 DFQATT, CDR2 SNEGSKA (reference sequence). CDR3 DNA sequence: TGCAGATCGAACGGGTACACTGAAGCTTTCTTT. The encoded protein is CRSNGYTEAFF.

The chain carries TRBV28 and TRBJ2-1; the D gene is possibly TRBD1 (5 bases). The germline gives CDR1 MDHEN, CDR2 SYDVKM. The CDR3 covers 13 residues. The ends were cut back, 6 bases at V and 4 bases at J, with 10 bases in the middle. Here the CDR3 DNA reads TGTGCCAGCAGATTGCAGGGATACAATGAGCAGTTCTTC. It specifies CASRLQGYNEQFF.

The V gene is TRBV6-5, the J gene TRBJ2-7; D is unclear. Trimming removed 6 bases from V and 4 bases from J, with 7 bases in between. The CDR3 is made up of 11 amino acids. Germline CDR1 reads MNHEY; CDR2 reads SVGAGI. In DNA, the CDR3 is TGTGCCAGCAGGTGGGGTTACGAGCAGTACTTC. It yields the protein CASRWGYEQYF.

This clone is medium-sized. The gene calls are TRBV19 and TRBJ2-7; D might be TRBD1 or TRBD2, each matching 6 bases. The V end was cut by 8 bases, the J end by 0 bases, with 14 bases between. The CDR3 is made up of 14 amino acids. Per the germline V gene, CDR1 is LNHDA and CDR2 is SQIVND (reference sequence). The CDR3: CASAMGGLSYEQYF. The CDR3, as DNA: TGTGCCAGTGCTATGGGGGGCCTCTCCTACGAGCAGTACTTC. The full variable domain, rest sourced from reference TRBV19 and TRBJ2-7, is DGGITQSPKYLFRKEGQNVTLSCEQNLNHDAMYWYRQDPGQGLRLIYYSQIVNDFQKGDIAEGYSVSREKKESFPLTVTSAQKNPTAFYLCASAMGGLSYEQYFGPGTRLTVT.

V gene TRBV6-5 combines with J gene TRBJ1-1; D not resolved. In germline, CDR1 is MNHEY, CDR2 SVGAGI. V shed 6 bases and J shed 6 bases, with 14 bases lying between them. This CDR3 has 13 residues. CDR3 residues: CASSTTGRAEAFF. In DNA form, the CDR3 reads TGTGCCAGCAGCACAACTGGACGGGCTGAAGCTTTCTTT.

V gene TRBV29-1 combines with J gene TRBJ2-1, with D unclear. CDR3 size: 13 residues. Germline CDR1 is SQVTM and CDR2 is ANQGSEA. Between the trimmed V and J ends, which lost 0 bases and 9 bases, there was a span of 12 bases. In DNA form, the CDR3 reads TGCAGCGTTGAAGATCCCCGGGCGGTTGAGCAGTTCTTC. Its translation is CSVEDPRAVEQFF.

V gene TRBV27 combines with J gene TRBJ2-7; D unresolved. This CDR3 is built from 12 residues. V was trimmed by 2 bases and J by 4 bases, leaving 6 bases between them. The germline CDR1 and CDR2 sequences are MNHEY and SMNVEV (reference sequence). This chain's CDR3 is CASSLRYYEQYF. CDR3 in DNA: TGTGCCAGCAGTTTACGATATTACGAGCAGTACTTC.

The V gene is TRBV18, the J gene TRBJ1-1; a weak D match, TRBD1 (5 bases). Per germline, CDR1 KGHSH and CDR2 LQKENI. Trimming took off 2 bases at V and 0 bases at J, with 10 bases between the two ends. This CDR3 spans 15 amino acids. This chain's CDR3 is CASSPIGAMNTEAFF. DNA of the CDR3: TGTGCCAGCTCACCAATCGGGGCGATGAACACTGAAGCTTTCTTT.

CDR3 protein: CASSISGRAQEQFF. The CDR3 DNA is TGTGCCAGCAGCATTAGCGGGAGGGCCCAGGAGCAGTTCTTC. The chain couples TRBV7-3 to TRBJ2-1; 11 bases are a match to TRBD2. Germline V gene sequence: CDR1 SGHTA, CDR2 FQGTGA. V lost 5 bases and J lost 10; bases outside the gene matches: 7. This CDR3 spans 14 amino acids.

The rearrangement joins TRBV15 to TRBJ1-5; maybe TRBD1 (6 bases). The V end was cut by 8 bases, the J end by 2 bases, with 10 bases between. This CDR3 has 13 amino acids. Germline CDR1 LNHNV, CDR2 YYDKDF (reference sequence). As DNA, the CDR3 is TGTGCCACCGGGAAGGGGGGCAATCAGCCCCAGCATTTT. Its translation: CATGKGGNQPQHF.

This clone has only one observation. This chain uses TRBV7-8 with TRBJ1-1; possibly TRBD1 for D (6 bases). This CDR3 region has 15 residues. Per germline, CDR1 SGHVS and CDR2 FQNEAQ. V was cut by 5 bases and J by 1 base, with 14 bases left in between. The CDR3 loop reads CASSGGALGNTEAFF. The CDR3 region has the DNA TGTGCCAGCAGCGGGGGGGCCCTAGGGAACACTGAAGCTTTCTTT.

The V gene is TRBV28, the J gene TRBJ1-4; D perhaps matches TRBD1 (5 bases). This CDR3 region has 15 residues. V dropped 5 bases and J dropped 7 bases, with 17 bases sitting between them. Per germline, CDR1 MDHEN and CDR2 SYDVKM. The CDR3 coding sequence is TGTGCCAGCAGTCCGGGTGGGGGGGTCCGTGAAAAACTGTTTTTT. Its protein product is CASSPGGGVREKLFF.

This chain uses TRBV9 with TRBJ1-2, with no clear D. V lost 2 bases and J 7 bases, leaving 0 bases between the germline ends. The CDR3 runs to 9 residues. Germline V CDR1 and CDR2: SGDLS, YYNGEE. The CDR3 region is CASSVGYTF. DNA of the CDR3: TGTGCCAGCAGCGTTGGCTACACCTTC.

The J gene is TRBJ1-2, the V gene TRBV15; D remains ambiguous. The CDR3 runs to 14 residues. Germline loops: CDR1 LNHNV, CDR2 YYDKDF (reference sequence). V was clipped by 0 bases and J by 5 bases, with 10 bases between them. CDR3 sequence: CATSRDPYAYGYTF. The CDR3 DNA follows: TGTGCCACCAGCAGAGACCCCTACGCATATGGCTACACCTTC.

This clone was observed a few times. The chain links TRBV6-5 to TRBJ1-2; D gene unclear. CDR1 is MNHEY, CDR2 SVGAGI, per germline. V was shortened by 6 bases and J by 11 bases, with 16 bases between the two germline ends. The CDR3 covers 12 residues. The CDR3 is CASRAGPMGYTF. The CDR3 bases are TGTGCCAGCAGAGCCGGTCCTATGGGATACACCTTC.